The rows below give T cell receptor beta chains drawn from one sample of a study of CXCR3-negative and CXCR3-positive naive CD8 T cells. TCRdb reprocessed the 5' RACE reads and stores each CDR3 protein as one record, lacking DNA. Its clone listing holds tens of thousands of distinct CDR3 sequences. Sequenced sample: naive CXCR3- CD8+ T cells from blood. The receptor source for this set is a human donor in good health. Some clones in this sample may be carry-over from other donors' samples. CDR3s include the opening cysteine and the closing phenylalanine or tryptophan.

>TRBJ2-7|TRBV29-1
CSASRRDTYEQYF
>TRBJ2-7|TRBV5-1
CASSFWGPGNEQYF
>TRBJ1-1|TRBV7-9
CASSRDLLNTEAFF
>TRBJ2-1|TRBV7-9
CASRLPGGYYNEQFF
>TRBJ2-1|TRBV9
CASSVGVSYNEQFF
>TRBJ1-2|TRBV7-2
CASSYAGTGVGYTF
>TRBJ2-4|TRBV7-2
CASSPGTSGTSYEQYF
>TRBJ2-2|TRBV5-1
CASSPLGTENTGELFF
>TRBJ2-7|TRBV10-3
CAIAVDVAYEQYF
>TRBJ2-3|TRBV29-1
CSVETGGFPTDTQYF